The present TCR beta chain was sequenced within a study of T cell repertoires in cytomegalovirus infection. The CDR3 loop spans 16 amino acids. Trimming shortened V by 5 bases and J by 4 bases, and 20 bases separated the two germline ends. Broader study findings: Individuals carrying CMV plus the relevant HLA were identified by cumulative frequency of public TCR beta families. Ex vivo responses were dominated by HLA-C-restricted CMV-specific TCR beta clonotypes.

This clonotype was counted ten times or more. Antigen unknown. One entry per CDR3 protein, called by TCRdb with MiXCR from the reads. The sample consists of approximately 500,000 distinct CDR3 sequences, more than 15% of them appearing once. The gene calls are TRBV12-3 or TRBV12-4 and TRBJ1-2; D possibly corresponds to TRBD1 (5 bases). This clonotype originated in a human donor in good health (CMV status not recorded). Some clones in this sample may be carry-over from other donors' samples. Sequenced input: CD8+ T cells from PBMCs. CDR3 bases: TGTGCCAGCAGTCCTGGGGTGGGGCAGGACCGCTATGGCTACACCTTC. Protein sequence: CASSPGVGQDRYGYTF.